Shown below are 14 T cell receptor beta chains from a single sample sequenced in a study of PD-L1 blockade in urothelial cancer. The sample's time point: pretreatment peripheral blood. Clones were sequenced by immunoSEQ multiplex PCR, and TCRdb holds only the in-frame ones, with some missing. The sample yields about 81,000 clones, more than 80% seen once. Sequenced here: PBMCs, sampled around atezolizumab (anti-PD-L1) treatment. The receptors were sampled from an elderly woman with urothelial cancer.

The rearrangement links TRBV27 to TRBJ2-1, with 7 bases identical to TRBD2. The CDR3 extends over 14 amino acids. Per the germline V gene, CDR1 is MNHEY and CDR2 is SMNVEV (reference sequence). V trimming: 7 bases; J trimming: 10 bases; junction bases outside the gene matches: 13. In nucleotides, the CDR3 is TGTGCCAGCAAAGTCGGCGGGAGTTTACGCGAGCAGTTCTTC. Its protein product is CASKVGGSLREQFF.

This chain connects TRBV15 to TRBJ2-3, with 13 bases that match TRBD2. This CDR3 contains 16 residues. Germline-derived CDR1 and CDR2 are LNHNV and YYDKDF (reference sequence). J was trimmed by 1 base and V by 5 bases; bases with no gene match: 3. The CDR3 protein is CATSGGLAGGTDTQYF. CDR3 DNA: TGTGCCACCAGCGGCGGACTAGCGGGGGGCACAGATACGCAGTATTTT. The variable domain in full, completed from reference TRBV15 and TRBJ2-3, reads DAMVIQNPRYQVTQFGKPVTLSCSQTLNHNVMYWYQQKSSQAPKLLFHYYDKDFNNEADTPDNFQSRRPNTSFCFLDIRSPGLGDTAMYLCATSGGLAGGTDTQYFGPGTRLTVL.

V is TRBV11-2 and J is TRBJ2-5; D possibly corresponds to TRBD2 (6 bases). V lost 5 bases and J 5 bases, leaving 21 bases between the germline ends. The germline CDR1 and CDR2 sequences are SGHAT and FQNNGV. The CDR3 is made up of 16 amino acids. CDR3 region: CASSAYPEGGGETQYF. The CDR3 bases are TGTGCCAGCAGCGCATACCCCGAGGGTGGAGGGGAGACCCAGTACTTC.

The rearrangement uses TRBV28 and TRBJ1-2, with D tentatively TRBD1 (6 bases). V was clipped by 2 bases and J by 3 bases, with 13 bases between them. Germline-derived CDR1 and CDR2 are MDHEN and SYDVKM. The CDR3 runs 15 residues. CDR3 DNA: TGTGCCAGCAGTTTACCCCAGGGGCTTCACTATGGCTACACCTTC. It codes for CASSLPQGLHYGYTF.

The genes are TRBV6-5 and TRBJ2-5, with TRBD1 as a possible D gene (6 bases). In germline, CDR1 is MNHEY, CDR2 SVGAGI. The CDR3 extends over 14 amino acids. The ends were cut back, 2 bases at V and 0 bases at J, with 7 bases in the middle. The CDR3 region is CASSYRGNQETQYF. CDR3 DNA: TGTGCCAGCAGTTACAGGGGGAACCAAGAGACCCAGTACTTC.

The rearrangement joins TRBV28 to TRBJ2-2; 10 bases agree with TRBD1. CDR1 and CDR2 (germline): MDHEN, SYDVKM. Trimming took 11 bases from V and 5 from J; bases not matched to a gene: 5. This CDR3 has 13 amino acids. CDR3 sequence (DNA): TGTGCCGGGGGGACAGGGGATACCGGGGAGCTGTTTTTT. Protein: CAGGTGDTGELFF.

This chain uses TRBV7-9 with TRBJ1-5; D is ambiguous. Trimming took 2 bases from V and 4 from J, leaving 9 bases between them. The CDR3 contains 14 residues. CDR1 and CDR2 from the germline V gene are SEHNR and FQNEAQ (reference sequence). DNA of the CDR3: TGTGCCAGCAGCTTAAGCCGGGAAAATCAGCCCCAGCATTTT. It yields the protein CASSLSRENQPQHF.

The CDR3 nucleotides read TGTGCCAGCAGCTTGGGGACTAGCATCGGCTCCTACAATGAGCAGTTCTTC. This translates into CASSLGTSIGSYNEQFF. The rearrangement links TRBV7-6 to TRBJ2-1; TRBD2 matches 9 bases. Germline CDR1 and CDR2: SGHVS and FNYEAQ. The V segment lost 3 bases and the J segment 0 bases; nucleotides outside the gene matches: 6. The CDR3 loop spans 17 amino acids. Together with reference TRBV7-6 and TRBJ2-1, the CDR3 gives the full variable domain: GAGVSQSPRYKVTKRGQDVALRCDPISGHVSLYWYRQALGQGPEFLTYFNYEAQQDKSGLPNDRFSAERPEGSISTLTIQRTEQRDSAMYRCASSLGTSIGSYNEQFFGPGTRLTVL.

The V call is TRBV27, the J call TRBJ2-4; 9 nucleotides agree with TRBD1. Germline V gene lookup returns CDR1 MNHEY and CDR2 SMNVEV (reference sequence). The CDR3 totals 16 residues. Trimming took 5 bases from V and 1 from J; bases not matched to a gene: 6. DNA of the CDR3: TGTGCCAGCAGTCCCCGGGACAGGGCGGCCAAAAACATTCAGTACTTC. Encoded protein: CASSPRDRAAKNIQYF.

This chain connects TRBV6-5 to TRBJ2-3; weak D call: TRBD1 (5 bases). Trimming cost V 6 bases and J 1 base, with 14 bases left between them. The germline CDR1 and CDR2 sequences are MNHEY and SVGAGI. This CDR3 is 15 amino acids long. In nucleotides, the CDR3 is TGTGCCAGCAGGATACAAGGGGTGGGCACAGATACGCAGTATTTT. Translating it yields CASRIQGVGTDTQYF.

The chain couples TRBV29-1 to TRBJ1-1; D unclear. The length of the CDR3 is 10 residues. Germline V lookup: CDR1 SQVTM, CDR2 ANQGSEA. V lost 5 bases and J lost 4, with 5 bases in between. CDR3 region: CSVSVTEAFF. CDR3 nucleotides: TGCAGCGTTTCTGTCACTGAAGCTTTCTTT.

This clone was picked up one time. V is TRBV5-4 and J is TRBJ1-1; TRBD1 matches 11 bases. CDR3 length equals 14 residues. Germline CDR1 is SGHNT and CDR2 is YYREEE (reference sequence). With 1 base clipped from V and 7 bases from J, the junction kept 3 bases outside the gene matches. CDR3 in DNA: TGTGCCAGCAGCTTGTTCGGGACAGGGGGTGAAGCTTTCTTT. Protein product: CASSLFGTGGEAFF.

This chain joins TRBV6-6 and TRBJ2-2, with TRBD1 matching over 8 bases. With V trimmed by 10 bases and J by 3 bases, 4 bases remained unmatched. CDR1 and CDR2 (germline): MNHNY, SVGAGI (reference sequence). This CDR3 contains 13 residues. For the CDR3, the DNA is TGTGCCACAGGGGGCGCCGACACCGGGGAGCTGTTTTTT. As protein: CATGGADTGELFF.

The CDR3: CASSFQPPGQGIDEQYF. CDR3 DNA sequence: TGTGCCAGCAGTTTCCAACCCCCGGGACAGGGGATTGACGAGCAGTACTTC. The chain couples TRBV27 to TRBJ2-7; 10 bases are shared with TRBD1. The CDR3 has 17 amino acids. V shed 3 bases, J shed 5 bases, and the junction held 13 bases outside the gene matches. CDR1 and CDR2 (germline): MNHEY, SMNVEV (reference sequence).